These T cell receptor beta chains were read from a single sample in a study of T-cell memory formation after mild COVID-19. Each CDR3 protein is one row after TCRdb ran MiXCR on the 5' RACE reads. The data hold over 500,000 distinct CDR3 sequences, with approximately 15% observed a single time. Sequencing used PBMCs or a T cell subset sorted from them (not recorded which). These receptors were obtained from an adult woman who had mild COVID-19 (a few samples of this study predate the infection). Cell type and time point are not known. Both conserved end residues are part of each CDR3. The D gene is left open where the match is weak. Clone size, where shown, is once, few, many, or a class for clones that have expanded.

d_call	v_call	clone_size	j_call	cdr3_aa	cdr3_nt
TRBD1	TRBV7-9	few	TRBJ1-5	CASSKDRVGNQPQHF	TGTGCCAGCAGCAAAGACAGGGTGGGCAATCAGCCCCAGCATTTT
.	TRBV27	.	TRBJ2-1	CASSLGLWDDRSDNEQFF	TGTGCCAGCAGTTTGGGTCTTTGGGATGACAGATCCGACAATGAGCAGTTCTTC
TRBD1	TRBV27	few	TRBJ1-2	CASSLSSYPGQAANYGYTF	TGTGCCAGCAGTTTATCATCCTACCCGGGACAGGCCGCCAACTATGGCTACACCTTC
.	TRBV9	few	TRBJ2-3	CASSVVGRTDTQYF	TGTGCCAGCAGCGTAGTTGGGCGCACAGATACGCAGTATTTT
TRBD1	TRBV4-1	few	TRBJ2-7	CASSQEGDRATYEQYF	TGCGCCAGCAGCCAAGAGGGCGACAGGGCCACCTACGAGCAGTACTTC
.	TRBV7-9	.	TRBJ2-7	CASSGIGALYEQYF	TGTGCCAGCAGCGGGATCGGGGCCCTTTACGAGCAGTACTTC
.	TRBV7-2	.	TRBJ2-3	CASSTFLETDTQYF	TGTGCCAGCAGTACGTTCCTAGAAACAGATACGCAGTATTTT
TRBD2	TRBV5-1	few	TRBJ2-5	CASRLAGARETQYF	TGCGCCAGCAGGCTAGCGGGGGCAAGGGAGACCCAGTACTTC
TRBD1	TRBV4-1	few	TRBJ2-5	CASSQGTITQGSETQYF	TGCGCCAGCAGCCAAGGAACCATCACACAGGGGAGCGAGACCCAGTACTTC
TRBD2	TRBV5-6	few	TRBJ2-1	CASNLAGVEQFF	TGTGCCAGCAACCTCGCGGGGGTCGAGCAGTTCTTC
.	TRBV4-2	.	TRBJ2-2	CASSLRIPGELFF	TGTGCCAGCAGCCTGCGAATCCCCGGGGAGCTGTTTTTT
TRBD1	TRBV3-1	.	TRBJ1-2	CATRQGSAAGYTF	TGTGCCACACGACAGGGGTCCGCGGCTGGCTACACCTTC
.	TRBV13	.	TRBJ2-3	CASSFGRAVTQYF	TGTGCCAGCAGCTTCGGAAGGGCAGTTACGCAGTATTTT
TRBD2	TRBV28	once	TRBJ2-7	CASSPYILAGGAAYHYEQYF	TGTGCCAGCAGCCCATACATACTAGCGGGAGGGGCAGCATATCACTACGAGCAGTACTTC
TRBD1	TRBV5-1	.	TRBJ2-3	CASSSGTEDTQYF	TGCGCCAGCAGTTCCGGGACAGAAGATACGCAGTATTTT
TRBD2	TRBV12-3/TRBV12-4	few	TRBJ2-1	CASSFTSEGLNEQFF	TGTGCCAGCAGTTTTACTAGCGAGGGGCTCAATGAGCAGTTCTTC
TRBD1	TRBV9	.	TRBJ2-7	CASSLTGQGLNEQYF	TGTGCCAGCAGCTTAACGGGACAGGGTCTCAACGAGCAGTACTTC
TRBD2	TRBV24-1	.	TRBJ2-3	CATSAPAGERGADTQYF	TGTGCCACCAGTGCCCCCGCGGGGGAGCGGGGAGCAGATACGCAGTATTTT
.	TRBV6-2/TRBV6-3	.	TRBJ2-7	CASRGWTVGYEQYF	TGTGCCAGCAGGGGGTGGACAGTCGGCTACGAGCAGTACTTC
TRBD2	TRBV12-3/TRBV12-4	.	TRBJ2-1	CASIPGAGGYNEQFF	TGTGCCAGCATCCCAGGGGCGGGGGGATACAATGAGCAGTTCTTC
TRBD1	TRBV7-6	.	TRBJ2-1	CASSLGRGTGGNEQFF	TGTGCCAGCAGCTTAGGGCGAGGGACAGGGGGCAATGAGCAGTTCTTC
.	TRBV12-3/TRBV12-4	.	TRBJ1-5	CASSLGAWRNQPQHF	TGTGCCAGCAGTTTGGGGGCGTGGCGCAATCAGCCCCAGCATTTT
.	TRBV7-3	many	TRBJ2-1	CASSFSGSYNEQFF	TGTGCCAGCAGCTTTAGCGGTTCCTACAATGAGCAGTTCTTC
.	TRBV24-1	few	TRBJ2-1	CATSQGEYEQFF	TGTGCCACCAGTCAGGGCGAATATGAGCAGTTCTTC
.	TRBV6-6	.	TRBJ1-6	CASSTLPGGNSPLHF	TGTGCCAGCAGTACCCTCCCTGGGGGGAATTCACCCCTCCACTTT
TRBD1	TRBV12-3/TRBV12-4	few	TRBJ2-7	CASSLGLGQGRVQYF	TGTGCCAGCAGTTTAGGGTTGGGACAGGGGAGGGTGCAGTACTTC
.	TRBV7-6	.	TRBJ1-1	CASRGTGLDTEAFF	TGTGCCAGCAGGGGGACTGGGTTGGACACTGAAGCTTTCTTT
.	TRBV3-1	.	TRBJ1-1	CASSQEGMHTEAFF	TGTGCCAGCAGCCAAGAAGGGATGCACACTGAAGCTTTCTTT
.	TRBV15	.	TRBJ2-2	CATSRDRTTNTGELFF	TGTGCCACCAGCAGAGATCGGACAACGAACACCGGGGAGCTGTTTTTT
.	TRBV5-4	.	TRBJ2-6	CASSLPPKTGANVLTF	TGTGCCAGCAGCTTGCCACCGAAAACTGGGGCCAACGTCCTGACTTTC
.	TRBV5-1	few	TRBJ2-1	CASSLAPSSRNEQFF	TGCGCCAGCAGCTTGGCCCCGAGTAGCCGCAATGAGCAGTTCTTC
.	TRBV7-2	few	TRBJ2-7	CASSPYSLEESSYEQYF	TGTGCCAGCAGTCCATATTCCCTCGAAGAAAGCTCCTACGAGCAGTACTTC
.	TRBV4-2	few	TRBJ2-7	CASSPGGAGESYEQYF	TGTGCCAGCAGCCCAGGGGGAGCGGGAGAATCCTACGAGCAGTACTTC
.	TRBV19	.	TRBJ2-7	CASSIRAQVNEQYF	TGTGCCAGTAGTATCCGGGCACAGGTCAACGAGCAGTACTTC
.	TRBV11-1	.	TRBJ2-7	CASSSHSTGLDEQYF	TGTGCCAGCAGCTCCCACTCTACAGGGCTCGACGAGCAGTACTTC
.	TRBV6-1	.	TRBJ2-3	CASSEVRGARADTQYF	TGTGCCAGCAGTGAAGTTCGGGGGGCGCGGGCAGATACGCAGTATTTT
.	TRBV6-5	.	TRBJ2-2	CASSWRPGTGELFF	TGTGCCAGCAGTTGGCGTCCGGGCACCGGGGAGCTGTTTTTT
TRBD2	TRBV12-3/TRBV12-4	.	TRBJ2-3	CASSLRLADTDTQYF	TGTGCCAGCAGTTTAAGACTAGCGGACACAGATACGCAGTATTTT
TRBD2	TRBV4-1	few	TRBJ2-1	CASSFLNSGGGEQFF	TGCGCCAGCAGCTTCCTGAATAGCGGGGGTGGTGAGCAGTTCTTC
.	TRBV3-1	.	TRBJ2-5	CASSQGFETQYF	TGTGCCAGCAGCCAAGGTTTCGAGACCCAGTACTTC
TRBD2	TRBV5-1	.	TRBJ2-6	CASSPWGSGRPPSGANVLTF	TGCGCCAGCAGCCCGTGGGGTAGCGGGAGGCCCCCCTCTGGGGCCAACGTCCTGACTTTC
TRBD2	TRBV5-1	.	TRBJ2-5	CASSIGTSLQETQYF	TGCGCCAGCAGCATAGGGACTAGCCTACAAGAGACCCAGTACTTC
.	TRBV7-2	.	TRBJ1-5	CASSFQGGYNQPQHF	TGTGCCAGCAGCTTTCAGGGTGGGTACAATCAGCCCCAGCATTTT
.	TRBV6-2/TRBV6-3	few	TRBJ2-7	CASSYPPQGGDEQYF	TGTGCCAGCAGTTATCCCCCCCAGGGAGGAGACGAGCAGTACTTC
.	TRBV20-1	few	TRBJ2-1	CSGSPYNEQFF	TGCAGTGGGTCACCCTACAATGAGCAGTTCTTC
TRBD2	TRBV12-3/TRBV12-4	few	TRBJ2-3	CASSSRRGAADTQYF	TGTGCCAGCAGTTCCCGGCGGGGGGCGGCAGATACGCAGTATTTT
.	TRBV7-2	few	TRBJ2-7	CASSWVSPGTLAYEQYF	TGTGCCAGCAGCTGGGTTTCCCCCGGGACATTAGCCTACGAGCAGTACTTC
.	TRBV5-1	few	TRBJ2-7	CASSMTGTLYEQYF	TGCGCCAGCAGCATGACCGGGACACTCTACGAGCAGTACTTC
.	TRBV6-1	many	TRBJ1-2	CASSTGQSYGYTF	TGTGCCAGCAGTACCGGACAGAGCTATGGCTACACCTTC
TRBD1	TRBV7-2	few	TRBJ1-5	CASSLDRDSHQPQHF	TGTGCCAGCAGCTTAGACCGGGACAGCCATCAGCCCCAGCATTTT
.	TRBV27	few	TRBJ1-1	CASSAHRENTEAFF	TGTGCCAGCAGTGCCCACAGGGAGAACACTGAAGCTTTCTTT
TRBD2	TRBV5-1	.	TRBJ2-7	CASNPTSGNDEQYF	TGCGCCAGCAATCCGACTAGCGGGAACGACGAGCAGTACTTC
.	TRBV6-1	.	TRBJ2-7	CASLRGRALYEQYF	TGTGCCAGCCTTCGGGGCAGGGCCCTCTACGAGCAGTACTTC
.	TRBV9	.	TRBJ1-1	CASSRYSAPEAFF	TGTGCCAGCAGCAGATACTCGGCCCCTGAAGCTTTCTTT
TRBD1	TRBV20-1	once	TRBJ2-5	CSARDPDRVYQETQYF	TGCAGTGCTAGAGATCCGGACAGGGTGTACCAAGAGACCCAGTACTTC
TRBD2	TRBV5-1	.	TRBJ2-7	CASTPSGAPPYEQYF	TGCGCCAGCACCCCCAGCGGGGCCCCCCCCTACGAGCAGTACTTC
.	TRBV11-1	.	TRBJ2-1	CASSLVAGDAYNEQFF	TGTGCCAGCAGCTTAGTGGCTGGGGATGCCTACAATGAGCAGTTCTTC